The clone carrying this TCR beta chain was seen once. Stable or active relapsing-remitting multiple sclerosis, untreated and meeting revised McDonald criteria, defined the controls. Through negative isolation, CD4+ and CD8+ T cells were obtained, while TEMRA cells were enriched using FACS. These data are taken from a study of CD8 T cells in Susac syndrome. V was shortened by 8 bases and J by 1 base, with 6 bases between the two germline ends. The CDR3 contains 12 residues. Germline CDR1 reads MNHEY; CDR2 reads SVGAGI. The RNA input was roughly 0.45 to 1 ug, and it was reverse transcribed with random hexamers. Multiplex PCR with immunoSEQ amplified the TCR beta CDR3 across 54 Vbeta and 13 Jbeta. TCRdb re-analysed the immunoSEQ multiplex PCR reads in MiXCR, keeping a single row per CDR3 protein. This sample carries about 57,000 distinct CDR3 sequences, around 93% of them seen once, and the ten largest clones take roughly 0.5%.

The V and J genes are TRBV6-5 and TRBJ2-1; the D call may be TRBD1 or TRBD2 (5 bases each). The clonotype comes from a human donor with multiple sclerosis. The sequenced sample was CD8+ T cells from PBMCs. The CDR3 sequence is CASGGSYNEQFF. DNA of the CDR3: TGTGCCAGCGGGGGATCCTACAATGAGCAGTTCTTC.